Included here is one T cell receptor beta chain sequence, with context. Its antigen remains undetermined. It has no much larger one-base neighbor in the sample; base qualities were not kept. These data belong to a study of T cells in localized non-small cell lung cancer (dated by TCRdb to 2019 to 2021). In terms of the full investigation: T cell repertoires of fewer than 250 early-stage NSCLC patients were analyzed, with tumors being compared against uninvolved tumor-adjacent lungs. A mean age of 66.3 years was recorded for the NSCLC patients, of whom approximately 130 were male and about a hundred were female. The cohort consisted of under 300 treatment-naive NSCLC patients whose localized lung tumors had been resected.

At diagnosis, peripheral blood, uninvolved tumor-adjacent lung and tumor were collected and stored as a combination of fresh-frozen and FFPE material. For TCR repertoire profiling, the blood samples were analyzed as peripheral blood mononuclear cells. TCR beta CDR3 regions were sequenced from DNA using the immunoSEQ Assay. The source study handled its data this way. To compute T cell density, TCR beta template counts were normalized to usable DNA, which was estimated by amplifying housekeeping genes. Richness was estimated using the preseqR package, with extrapolation to 400,000 templates for PBMC samples and to 120,000 templates for tissue samples. Clonality was taken to be one minus Pielou's evenness. To identify tissue-enriched TCRs, differential abundance testing was run on productive amino-acid clonotypes with a minimum total count of 5 and an alpha of 0.1. The Jaccard Index and the Morisita Overlap Index were used to measure how much the repertoires overlapped between compartments. GLIPH grouped TCR beta CDR3s together with public tetramer-defined viral CDR3s, and a viral motif had to include at least three viral sequences and show V-gene enrichment. This is the immuneACCESS table as TCRdb keeps it, with only in-frame sequences that have V and J called. A part of the clones is gone; compared with another copy, unresolved V genes explain less than half, and the rest is unexplained. The D gene and trimming were derived from the DNA, and the V and J assignments and clone size from that table. The sample table lists approximately 52,000 clones, around 86% of them with a count of one. Clones ranked in the top ten supply about 18% of the sample.

V ends up 4 bases short and J 7 bases short, with an unmatched junction base count of 9. For CDR1 and CDR2, the germline V gene lists SGHRS and YFSETQ. Including cysteine and phenylalanine, the CDR3 has 17 amino acids. Only the CDR3 DNA stays, 51 bases, in frame from base 1. What the study reported, not specific to this receptor: Higher T cell density in blood was associated with longer overall survival, whereas higher clonality in adjacent lung was associated with shorter survival. Because of the exploratory design, TCR variables were selected using unadjusted p-values without false-discovery rate correction. Because multi-region tumor sequencing was not done, intratumor heterogeneity could not be ruled out. Uninvolved tumor-adjacent lung showed the highest T cell clonality, higher than tumor, which suggests more focused antigenic responses in the uninvolved tumor-adjacent lung. Of the top 100 tumor clones, a median of 57 were detected in paired uninvolved adjacent lung; around 30 were also among that lung's top 100.

The V gene is TRBV5-1 and the J gene is TRBJ2-2; TRBD2 agrees with 14 junctional bases. This TCR was recovered from a male donor older than 55 with stage III squamous cell lung carcinoma. The sample in question was peripheral blood, obtained before any cancer treatment. The CDR3 region reads CASSRMGLAGVDGELFF. The nucleotide sequence is TGCGCCAGCAGCCGTATGGGACTAGCGGGAGTCGACGGGGAGCTGTTTTTT. The variable domain in full, with residues beyond the CDR3 obtained from the reference TRBV5-1 and TRBJ2-2 genes, is KAGVTQTPRYLIKTRGQQVTLSCSPISGHRSVSWYQQTPGQGLQFLFEYFSETQRNKGNFPGRFSGRQFSNSRSEMNVSTLELGDSALYLCASSRMGLAGVDGELFFGEGSRLTVL.